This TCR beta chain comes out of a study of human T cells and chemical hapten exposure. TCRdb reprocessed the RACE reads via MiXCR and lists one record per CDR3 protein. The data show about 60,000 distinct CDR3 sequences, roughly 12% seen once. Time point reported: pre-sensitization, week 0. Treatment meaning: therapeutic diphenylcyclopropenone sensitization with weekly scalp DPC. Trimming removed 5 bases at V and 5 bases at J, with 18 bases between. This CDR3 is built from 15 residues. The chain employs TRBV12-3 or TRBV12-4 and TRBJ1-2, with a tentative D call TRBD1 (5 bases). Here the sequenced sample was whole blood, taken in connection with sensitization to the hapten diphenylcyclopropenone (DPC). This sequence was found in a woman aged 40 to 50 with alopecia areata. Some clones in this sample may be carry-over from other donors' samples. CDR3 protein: CASSAPGPGRYGYTF. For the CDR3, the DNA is TGTGCCAGCAGTGCTCCCGGGCCGGGGCGATATGGCTACACCTTC.